This T cell receptor beta chain was captured by sequencing in a study of TIL therapy for anti-PD-1-resistant metastatic lung cancer. As for time point: pre-treatment sample, taken before nivolumab and TIL therapy. Patients were adults with stage 4 NSCLC. The immunoSEQ assay was v3. Assay used: immunoSEQ multiplex PCR; TCRdb lists only in-frame clones, some missing. Of under 65,000 clones listed, 75% to 85% are singletons. V shed 6 bases and J shed 0 bases, with 11 bases lying between them. The CDR3 is 14 residues long. The germline CDR1 and CDR2 sequences are LNHDA and SQIVND (reference sequence). This sequence was found in a person aged 25 to 79 with non-small cell lung cancer. The material was blood, obtained at baseline. The chain links TRBV19 to TRBJ1-1; D perhaps matches TRBD1 (5 bases). The CDR3 loop reads CASRVRGMNTEAFF. The CDR3 region has the DNA TGTGCCAGTAGGGTACGGGGGATGAACACTGAAGCTTTCTTT.